Presented here are 25 T cell receptor beta chains from one specimen sequenced in a study of CD8 T cells in Susac syndrome. cDNA came from about 0.5 to 1 ug RNA primed by random hexamers. From the immunoSEQ multiplex PCR reads, TCRdb called clonotypes with MiXCR, one entry per CDR3 protein. The sample gives some 450,000 distinct CDR3 sequences, 75% to 90% of which show up once; about 0.1% is in the top ten. The sample taken for sequencing was CD8+ T cells from PBMCs. The source of these receptors is a human donor with multiple sclerosis.

This clonotype was seen only once. This chain links TRBV7-9 with TRBJ2-1; 9 nucleotides match TRBD1. CDR3 length equals 15 residues. V trimming: 5 bases; J trimming: 5 bases; junction bases outside the gene matches: 7. CDR1 is SEHNR and CDR2 is FQNEAQ in the germline V gene (reference sequence). CDR3 region: CASSPRDRVHNEQFF. CDR3 in DNA: TGTGCCAGCAGCCCCCGGGACAGGGTCCACAATGAGCAGTTCTTC. The variable domain in full, completed from reference TRBV7-9 and TRBJ2-1, reads DTGVSQNPRHKITKRGQNVTFRCDPISEHNRLYWYRQTLGQGPEFLTYFQNEAQLEKSRLLSDRFSAERPKGSFSTLEIQRTEQGDSAMYLCASSPRDRVHNEQFFGPGTRLTVL.

This clonotype was counted a single time. A junction end diverges from the germline sequence, so it may reflect a read error. This chain connects TRBV29-1 to TRBJ1-2; D remains unclear. The CDR3 is made up of 15 amino acids. The germline CDR1 and CDR2 sequences are SQVTM and ANQGSEA. For the CDR3, the DNA is TGCAGCGCTGAATTGTCCACGCCGGCTAACTATGGCTACACCTTC. Translated, it gives CSAELSTPANYGYTF.

In nucleotides, the CDR3 is TGTGCCAGCAGCTTAGTGGCTTTAGACACTGAAGCTTTCTTT. Translated: CASSLVALDTEAFF. The chain links TRBV11-2 to TRBJ1-1; D ambiguous. The germline gives CDR1 SGHAT, CDR2 FQNNGV. The CDR3 is 14 residues long. V was cut by 1 base and J by 3 bases, with 9 bases left in between. Looking up the rest from reference TRBV11-2 and TRBJ1-1 gives the full variable domain: EAGVAQSPRYKIIEKRQSVAFWCNPISGHATLYWYQQILGQGPKLLIQFQNNGVVDDSQLPKDRFSAERLKGVDSTLKIQPAKLEDSAVYLCASSLVALDTEAFFGQGTRLTVV.

The chain has TRBV5-1 and TRBJ2-7; 7 nucleotides align to TRBD1. Germline values: CDR1 SGHRS, CDR2 YFSETQ. Losses at the gene ends were 5 bases for V and 5 bases for J; bases not matched to a gene: 19. The CDR3 has 17 amino acids. The CDR3 reads CASSKLGGDPFLDEQYF. CDR3 DNA: TGCGCCAGCAGTAAATTAGGGGGCGATCCCTTCTTGGACGAGCAGTACTTC.

V is TRBV20-1 and J is TRBJ2-7; the match to TRBD2 covers 8 bases. V gave up 5 bases and J gave up 0 bases; unmatched junction bases: 3. This CDR3 is 13 amino acids long. Germline CDR1 DFQATT, CDR2 SNEGSKA (reference sequence). CDR3 region: CSAGTRDSYEQYF. CDR3 coding DNA: TGCAGTGCTGGGACTAGGGACTCCTACGAGCAGTACTTC.

This clonotype was observed once. At one end the junction does not follow the germline gene, possibly because of a read error. The chain carries TRBV6-2 or TRBV6-3 and TRBJ2-7; 7 positions agree with TRBD1. The CDR3 consists of 11 residues. Per germline, CDR1 MNHEY and CDR2 SVGEGT. As DNA, the CDR3 is TGTGCCAGCAGTTACGGGGGACAGACACACTTC. Translation: CASSYGGQTHF.

The V and J genes are TRBV12-3 or TRBV12-4 and TRBJ2-5; TRBD2 matches at 10 bases. The junction had 20 bases not matched to a gene; V was cut back by 8 bases and J by 5 bases. The CDR3 is 18 residues long. The CDR3 protein is CASSDLAGVVGLWETQYF. The CDR3 DNA is TGTGCCAGCTCGGACCTAGCGGGAGTAGTAGGGCTTTGGGAGACCCAGTACTTC.

This chain links TRBV4-1 with TRBJ2-7, with 8 positions matching TRBD1. The V gene end was trimmed by 0 bases and the J gene end by 0 bases; junction bases not matched to a gene: 4. Per the germline V gene, CDR1 is MGHRA and CDR2 is YSYEKL. The CDR3 runs to 16 residues. CDR3 protein: CASSQDSTGDSYEQYF. CDR3 DNA: TGCGCCAGCAGCCAAGATTCGACAGGGGACTCCTACGAGCAGTACTTC.

The rearrangement joins TRBV12-3 or TRBV12-4 to TRBJ2-5; D may correspond to TRBD1 or TRBD2 (6 bases each). CDR3 size: 12 residues. With 5 bases removed from V and 10 bases from J, the gap between germline ends came to 14 bases. The DNA for the CDR3 is TGTGCCAGCAGTCTCTACAGGGAGGTCCAGTACTTC. Translated: CASSLYREVQYF.

This sequence joins TRBV12-3 or TRBV12-4 and TRBJ2-1, with 7 bases lining up with TRBD1. The CDR3 covers 15 residues. V shed 6 bases and J 3 bases; nucleotides not matched to a gene: 8. The chain's CDR3 is CASSATGAYYNEQFF. CDR3 coding DNA: TGTGCCAGCAGCGCTACAGGGGCCTACTACAATGAGCAGTTCTTC.

The chain recombines TRBV27 with TRBJ2-3; the match to TRBD2 covers 9 bases. Per the germline V gene, CDR1 is MNHEY and CDR2 is SMNVEV (reference sequence). J lost 4 bases, V lost 0 bases, and 5 bases had no gene match. This CDR3 comprises 16 residues. In nucleotides, the CDR3 is TGTGCCAGCAGTTTATCAGAGCGGGGGGTGGCAGATACGCAGTATTTT. This gives the protein CASSLSERGVADTQYF.

The J gene is TRBJ2-1, the V gene TRBV10-3; 9 bases map to TRBD1. The J segment lost 6 bases and the V segment lost 9 bases, leaving 9 bases of the junction unmatched. The length of the CDR3 is 14 residues. Germline loops: CDR1 ENHRY, CDR2 SYGVKD. This CDR3 is CAMQPGQGSNEQFF. CDR3 nucleotide sequence: TGTGCCATGCAACCGGGACAGGGTAGCAATGAGCAGTTCTTC.

The CDR3 bases are TGTGCCAGCAGTATGACGGGTGAAAAACTGTTTTTT. It codes for CASSMTGEKLFF. The chain links TRBV12-3 or TRBV12-4 to TRBJ1-4; D remains ambiguous. There are 12 residues in the CDR3. V was cut by 5 bases and J by 7 bases, with 8 bases left in between.

This clonotype was seen a handful of times. The chain is built from TRBV6-5 and TRBJ1-1; maybe TRBD1 (5 bases). The germline gives CDR1 MNHEY, CDR2 SVGAGI. CDR3 length: 14 residues. V was shortened by 10 bases and J by 1 base, with 16 bases between the two germline ends. Written as DNA, the CDR3 is TGTGCCATCTCGGCCATAACAGGGAACACTGAAGCTTTCTTT. Protein product: CAISAITGNTEAFF.

The gene calls are TRBV2 and TRBJ2-7; 9 bases are a match to TRBD2. Germline CDR1 SNHLY, CDR2 FYNNEI. The trim removed 6 bases at V and 1 base at J, leaving 7 bases unmatched. The CDR3 sequence is 15 residues long. The CDR3 protein is CASSGILAGSYEQYF. CDR3 coding DNA: TGTGCCAGCAGCGGAATTCTAGCGGGATCCTACGAGCAGTACTTC.

For the CDR3, the DNA is TGTGCCAGCGGGTCAGGGACAGGGCTTTTCGGGTACAATGAGCAGTTCTTC. Its translation is CASGSGTGLFGYNEQFF. The chain recombines TRBV7-9 with TRBJ2-1; 9 nucleotides line up with TRBD1. Germline CDR1 reads SEHNR; CDR2 reads FQNEAQ (reference sequence). CDR3 length: 17 amino acids. J gave up 4 bases and V 8 bases, and 15 bases lay outside the gene matches.

The V gene is TRBV6-2 or TRBV6-3, the J gene TRBJ2-1, with a possible D match to TRBD2 (5 bases). The CDR3 extends over 19 amino acids. Germline values: CDR1 MNHEY, CDR2 SVGEGT. V was trimmed by 4 bases and J by 0 bases, leaving 22 bases between them. CDR3 DNA sequence: TGTGCCAGCAGTTTAGGTCCGGGATTAGCCGGGTACTCCTACAATGAGCAGTTCTTC. This translates into CASSLGPGLAGYSYNEQFF.

In DNA, the CDR3 is TGTGCCAGCAGAGCGCGTAGCTCCTACAATGAGCAGTTCTTC. Encoded protein: CASRARSSYNEQFF. The gene calls are TRBV27 and TRBJ2-1; no firm D call. CDR1 is MNHEY, CDR2 SMNVEV, per germline (reference sequence). The CDR3 has 14 residues. Between the trimmed V and J ends, which lost 6 bases and 0 bases, there was a span of 9 bases.

A single count supports this clonotype. The gene calls are TRBV29-1 and TRBJ2-7; D gene ambiguous. The germline V and J ends were trimmed by 5 bases and 0 bases, with 11 bases remaining between them. Germline V gene data show CDR1 as SQVTM and CDR2 as ANQGSEA. CDR3 length equals 13 residues. CDR3 in amino acids: CSVYTASSYEQYF. The CDR3 nucleotides are TGCAGCGTTTATACGGCCAGCTCCTACGAGCAGTACTTC.

This chain connects TRBV6-1 to TRBJ2-1; D may be TRBD1 or TRBD2 (5 bases each). The CDR3 contains 13 residues. Trimming stripped 6 bases from V and 7 bases from J, with 13 bases between. Germline V lookup: CDR1 MNHNS, CDR2 SASEGT. This chain's CDR3 is CASRQPGPNEQFF. The DNA for the CDR3 is TGTGCCAGCAGACAACCGGGACCGAATGAGCAGTTCTTC.

This chain connects TRBV4-1 to TRBJ2-3; 9 bases are shared with TRBD2. V shed 0 bases, J shed 4 bases, and the junction held 8 bases outside the gene matches. Germline V gene data show CDR1 as MGHRA and CDR2 as YSYEKL. The CDR3 sequence is 17 residues long. CDR3 loop: CASSQEPGGRAPDTQYF. CDR3 in DNA: TGCGCCAGCAGCCAAGAGCCTGGCGGGAGGGCCCCAGATACGCAGTATTTT.

The chain has TRBV6-5 and TRBJ1-1; D might be TRBD1 (5 bases). CDR3 size: 13 residues. Germline V gives CDR1 MNHEY, CDR2 SVGAGI. V shed 6 bases and J shed 3 bases, with 11 bases lying between them. The CDR3 sequence: CASSHGGYTEAFF. The CDR3 DNA reads TGTGCCAGCAGCCATGGGGGGTACACTGAAGCTTTCTTT.

This clonotype was seen a handful of times. The chain is built from TRBV27 and TRBJ2-1; 8 bases line up with TRBD1. Germline loops: CDR1 MNHEY, CDR2 SMNVEV (reference sequence). The trim removed 5 bases at V and 15 bases at J, leaving 15 bases unmatched. This CDR3 comprises 14 residues. The CDR3 is CASSETGVKQVLFF. In DNA, the CDR3 is TGTGCCAGCAGTGAGACAGGGGTGAAACAAGTTCTGTTCTTC.

DNA for the CDR3: TGTGCCAGCAGCTTGGCCGGACTAGCGGTTGAGCAGTTCTTC. Its protein product is CASSLAGLAVEQFF. The chain employs TRBV5-6 and TRBJ2-1; 10 nucleotides align to TRBD2. Per germline, CDR1 SGHDT and CDR2 YYEEEE. CDR3 length: 14 amino acids. With V trimmed by 0 bases and J by 9 bases, 3 bases remained unmatched.

This chain connects TRBV4-1 to TRBJ2-7, with 8 positions matching TRBD2. Germline trimming cut 1 base from V and 6 bases from J; bases unmatched to any gene: 8. There are 15 residues in the CDR3. The germline CDR1 and CDR2 sequences are MGHRA and YSYEKL. The CDR3 coding sequence is TGCGCCAGCAGCCAAGTCCGAGCGGGAGCGGTCGAGCAGTACTTC. Protein: CASSQVRAGAVEQYF.